The 5 T cell receptor beta chains given below trace back to one sample, sequenced in a study of T cells after yellow fever vaccination. TCRdb processed the 5' RACE reads anew with MiXCR; each CDR3 protein has one entry. Of 300,000 or so distinct CDR3 sequences in the sample, over 10% were seen once. The specimen was CD4+ T cells sorted from PBMCs, collected 45 days after the yellow fever booster vaccination. The receptors stem from a man younger than 40 who received the YFV17D yellow fever vaccine.

In its sample, this clonotype was seen a few times. The CDR3, as DNA: TGTGCCAGCAGTTACATGGGGATGGAGACCCAGTACTTC. Amino acids: CASSYMGMETQYF. The chain combines TRBV6-2 or TRBV6-3 with TRBJ2-5; the D is unclear. CDR3 length equals 13 residues. The V gene's germline CDR1 is MNHEY and CDR2 SVGEGT. V dropped 2 bases and J dropped 5 bases, with 9 bases sitting between them.

This clonotype was seen only a few times. The V gene is TRBV5-1, the J gene TRBJ1-3; D is unresolved. This CDR3 has 13 amino acids. V dropped 3 bases and J dropped 2 bases, with 6 bases sitting between them. CDR1 SGHRS and CDR2 YFSETQ come from the germline V gene. CDR3: CASSWRTGNTIYF. In nucleotides, the CDR3 is TGCGCCAGCAGCTGGCGGACTGGAAACACCATATATTTT.

This clonotype has more than one count but fewer than ten. The CDR3 sequence: CSARDPRGVNEQFF. The DNA of the CDR3 is TGCAGTGCTAGAGATCCCCGGGGAGTTAATGAGCAGTTCTTC. The chain recombines TRBV20-1 with TRBJ2-1, with a weak D call TRBD2 (5 bases). There are 14 residues in the CDR3. Trimming removed 0 bases from V and 7 bases from J, with 13 bases in between. Germline CDR1 reads DFQATT; CDR2 reads SNEGSKA (reference sequence).

This chain connects TRBV7-2 to TRBJ2-3, with D perhaps assigned TRBD1 or TRBD2 (5 bases each). Trimming left V 9 bases short and J 4 bases short, with 17 bases between. Germline V CDR1 and CDR2: SGHTA, FQGNSA. The CDR3 runs to 14 residues. CDR3 nucleotides: TGTGCCAGTCTCTATGGGGGAGCGGCAGATACGCAGTATTTT. This gives the protein CASLYGGAADTQYF.

The chain employs TRBV6-5 and TRBJ2-1, with D possibly TRBD2 on 6 matching bases. The ends were cut back, 0 bases at V and 7 bases at J, with 16 bases in the middle. This CDR3 region has 16 residues. Looked up from germline, CDR1 is MNHEY and CDR2 is SVGAGI. The CDR3 spells CASSYSGRRGWNEQFF. Here the CDR3 DNA reads TGTGCCAGCAGTTACTCCGGGCGACGGGGGTGGAATGAGCAGTTCTTC.